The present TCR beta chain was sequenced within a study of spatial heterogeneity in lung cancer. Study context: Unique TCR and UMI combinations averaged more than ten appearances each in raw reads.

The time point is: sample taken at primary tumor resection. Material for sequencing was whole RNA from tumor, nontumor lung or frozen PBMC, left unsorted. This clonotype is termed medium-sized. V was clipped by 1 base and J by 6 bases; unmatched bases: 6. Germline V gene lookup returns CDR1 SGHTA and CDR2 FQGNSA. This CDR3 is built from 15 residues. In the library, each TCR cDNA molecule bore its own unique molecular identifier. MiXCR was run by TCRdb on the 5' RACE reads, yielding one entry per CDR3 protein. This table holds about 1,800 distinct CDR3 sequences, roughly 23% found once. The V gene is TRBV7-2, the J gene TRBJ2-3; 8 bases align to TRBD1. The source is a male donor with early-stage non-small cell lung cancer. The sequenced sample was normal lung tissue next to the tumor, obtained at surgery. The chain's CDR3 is CASSLGGQGGDTQYF. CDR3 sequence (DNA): TGTGCCAGCAGCTTAGGAGGACAGGGCGGTGATACGCAGTATTTT. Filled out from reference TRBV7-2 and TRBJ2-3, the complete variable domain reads GAGVSQSPSNKVTEKGKDVELRCDPISGHTALYWYRQSLGQGLEFLIYFQGNSAPDKSGLPSDRFSAERTGGSVSTLTIQRTQQEDSAVYLCASSLGGQGGDTQYFGPGTRLTVL.